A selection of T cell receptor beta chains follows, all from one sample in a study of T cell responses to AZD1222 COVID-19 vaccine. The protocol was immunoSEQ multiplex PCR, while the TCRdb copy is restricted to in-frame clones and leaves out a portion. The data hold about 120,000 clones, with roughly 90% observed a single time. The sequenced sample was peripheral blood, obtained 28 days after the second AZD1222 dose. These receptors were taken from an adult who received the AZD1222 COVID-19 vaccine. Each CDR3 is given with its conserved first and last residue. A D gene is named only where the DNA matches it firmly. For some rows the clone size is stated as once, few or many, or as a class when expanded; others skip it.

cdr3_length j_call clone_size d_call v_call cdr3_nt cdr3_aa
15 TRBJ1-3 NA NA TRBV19 TGTGCCAGTAGGGGCCCGCGGGGCTCTGGAAACACCATATATTTT CASRGPRGSGNTIYF
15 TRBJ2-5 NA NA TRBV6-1 TGTGCCAGCAGTGAAGGAGCAATTTCCCCCACGGCCCAGTACTTC CASSEGAISPTAQYF
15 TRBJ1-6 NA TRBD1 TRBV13 TGTGCCAGCAGCCCAGGACAGGGTCGATCGTCACCCCTCCACTTT CASSPGQGRSSPLHF
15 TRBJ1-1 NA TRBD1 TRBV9 TGTGCCAGCAGCGAAGGGACAGGGATGAACACTGAAGCTTTCTTT CASSEGTGMNTEAFF
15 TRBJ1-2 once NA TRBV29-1 TGCAGCGTTGTAAGAGTCGGGGGCTTTGGCTATGGCTACACCTTC CSVVRVGGFGYGYTF
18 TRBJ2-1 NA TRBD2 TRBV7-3 TGTGCCAGCAGCCCTGGACTAGCGGGGGGCCACTCCTACAATGAGCAGTTCTTC CASSPGLAGGHSYNEQFF
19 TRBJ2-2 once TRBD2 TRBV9 TGTGCCAGCAGCGGCCCTTGGTTAGCGGGGGGTCTGAACACCGGGGAGCTGTTTTTT CASSGPWLAGGLNTGELFF
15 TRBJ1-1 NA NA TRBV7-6 TGTGCCAGCTCGCCCACGGGGGGAGGGAACACTGAAGCTTTCTTT CASSPTGGGNTEAFF
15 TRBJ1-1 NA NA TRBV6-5 TGTGCCAGCAGGTACGGGACTGCCTTGAACACTGAAGCTTTCTTT CASRYGTALNTEAFF
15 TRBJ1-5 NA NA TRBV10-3 TGTGCCATCAGCGGGCAGGGACATAGCAATCAGCCCCAGCATTTT CAISGQGHSNQPQHF
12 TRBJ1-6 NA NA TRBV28 TGTGCCAGCACGGTCCCCGGTACACCCCTCCACTTT CASTVPGTPLHF
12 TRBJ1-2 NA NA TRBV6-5 TGTGCCAGCAGTTACAGGGGGGGTGGCTACACCTTC CASSYRGGGYTF
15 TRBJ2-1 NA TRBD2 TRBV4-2 TGTGCCAGCAGCGTTAGCGGGAACTCCTACAATGAGCAGTTCTTC CASSVSGNSYNEQFF
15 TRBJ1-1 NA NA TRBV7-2 TGTGCCAGCAGCTTAGCGCGGGGGGGTAACACTGAAGCTTTCTTT CASSLARGGNTEAFF
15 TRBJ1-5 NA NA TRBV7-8 TGTGCCAGCAGCCCCCTGGGGGGACGCAATCAGCCCCAGCATTTT CASSPLGGRNQPQHF
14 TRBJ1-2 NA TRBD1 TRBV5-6 TGTGCCAGCAGCTTGACAGGGGGTGGCTATGGCTACACCTTC CASSLTGGGYGYTF
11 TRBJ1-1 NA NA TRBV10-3 TGTGCCATCAGTGGGTATACTGAAGCTTTCTTT CAISGYTEAFF
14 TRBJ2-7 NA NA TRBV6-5 TGTGCCAGCAGGAGGGCCTTAGACCGCTACGAGCAGTACTTC CASRRALDRYEQYF
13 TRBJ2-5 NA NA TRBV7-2 TGTGCCAGCAGCGGTGCAGGGTCGGAGACCCAGTACTTC CASSGAGSETQYF
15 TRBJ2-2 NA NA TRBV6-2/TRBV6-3 TGTGCCAGCAGCCGGCTGGACAGCGGCACCGGGGAGCTGTTTTTT CASSRLDSGTGELFF
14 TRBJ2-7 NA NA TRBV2 TGTGCCAGCAGTTTTTATACAGCTAGGGGCGAGCAGTACTTC CASSFYTARGEQYF
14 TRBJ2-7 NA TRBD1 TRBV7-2 TGTGCCAGCAGCCCCGGGACAGGGGGCTACGAGCAGTACTTC CASSPGTGGYEQYF
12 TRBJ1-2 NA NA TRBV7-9 TGTGCCAGCAGCTTAGCGAGGAGTGGCTACACCTTC CASSLARSGYTF
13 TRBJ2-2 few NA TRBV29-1 TGCTGTACCGGGACTGCTGGCACCGGGGAGCTGTTTTTT CCTGTAGTGELFF
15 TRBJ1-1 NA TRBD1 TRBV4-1 TGCGCCAGCTACCGGGACAGGGGAGAGGACACTGAAGCTTTCTTT CASYRDRGEDTEAFF
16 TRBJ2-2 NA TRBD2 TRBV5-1 TGCGCCAGCAGCTCGACTAGCGGGGGAGTCACCGGGGAGCTGTTTTTT CASSSTSGGVTGELFF
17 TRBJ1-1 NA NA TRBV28 TGTGCCAGCAGTTTAAATCTCAAAGTGACCGCGAACACTGAAGCTTTCTTT CASSLNLKVTANTEAFF
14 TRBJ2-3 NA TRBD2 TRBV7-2 TGTGCCAGCAGCCTAGCGGGCGTCACAGATACGCAGTATTTT CASSLAGVTDTQYF
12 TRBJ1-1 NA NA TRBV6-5 TGTGCCAGCAGTTACTTAGGCCTCCCAGCTTTCTTT CASSYLGLPAFF
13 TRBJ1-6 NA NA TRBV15 TGTGCCACCAGCCGGATAGGGAATTCACCCCTCCACTTT CATSRIGNSPLHF
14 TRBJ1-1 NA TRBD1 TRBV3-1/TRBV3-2 TGTGCCAGCAGCCCGACGGACAGGGCCACTGAAGCTTTCTTT CASSPTDRATEAFF
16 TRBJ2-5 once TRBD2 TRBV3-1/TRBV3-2 TGTGCCAGCAGCCAGGGACTAGCGGTATTTCAAGAGACCCAGTACTTC CASSQGLAVFQETQYF
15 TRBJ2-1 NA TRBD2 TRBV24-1 TGTGCCACCAGTGAGGGGAGCGGGGGACTTAATGAGCAGTTCTTC CATSEGSGGLNEQFF
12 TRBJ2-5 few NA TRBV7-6 TGTGCCAGCAGCTTAGGAGGGAAGACCCAGTACTTC CASSLGGKTQYF
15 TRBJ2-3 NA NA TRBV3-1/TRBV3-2 TGTGCCAGCAGCCAAGTCCGGACTAGCACAGATACGCAGTATTTT CASSQVRTSTDTQYF
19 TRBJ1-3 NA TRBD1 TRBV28 TGTGCCAGCAGTTTACGCCAATGGAACCGGGACAGGGGTCGAGACACCATATATTTT CASSLRQWNRDRGRDTIYF
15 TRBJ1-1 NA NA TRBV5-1 TGCGCCAGCAGTCACTCCCGGGGGGGGATCATCGAAGCTTTCTTT CASSHSRGGIIEAFF
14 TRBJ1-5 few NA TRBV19 TGTGCCAGTAGACCCAGGGGAGAGGGTCAGCCCCAGCATTTT CASRPRGEGQPQHF
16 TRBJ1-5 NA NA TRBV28 TGTGCCAGCACTATCCCGGCTGGGACAATCAATCAGCCCCAGCATTTT CASTIPAGTINQPQHF
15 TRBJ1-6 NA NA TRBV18 TGTGCCAGCTCACCCTCGTACAGGGATAATTCACCCCTCCACTTT CASSPSYRDNSPLHF
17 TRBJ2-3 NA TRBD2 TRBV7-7 TGTGCCAGCAGCCCGGGGCTAGCGGGGGGTCGTGGAGATACGCAGTATTTT CASSPGLAGGRGDTQYF
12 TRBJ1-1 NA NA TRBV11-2 TGTGCCAGCGCGAGGGTGAACACTGAAGCTTTCTTT CASARVNTEAFF
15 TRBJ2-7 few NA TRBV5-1 TGCGCCAGCAGCCCGGAAGGGGCTTTAGGCTACGAGCAGTACTTC CASSPEGALGYEQYF
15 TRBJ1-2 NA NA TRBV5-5 TGTGCCAGCAGCTTGGGCCCCGGACGGAACTATGGCTACACCTTC CASSLGPGRNYGYTF
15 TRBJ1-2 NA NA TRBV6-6 TGTGCCAGCAGTAAAAGACAGACCCTTGCCTATGGCTACACCTTC CASSKRQTLAYGYTF
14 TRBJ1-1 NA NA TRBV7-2 TGTGCCAGCAGCACAGACAGAACCTACACTGAAGCTTTCTTT CASSTDRTYTEAFF
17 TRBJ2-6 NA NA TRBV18 TGTGCCAGCTCACCAGGGGGTGGTTACTCTGGGGCCAACGTCCTGACTTTC CASSPGGGYSGANVLTF
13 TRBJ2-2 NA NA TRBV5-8 TGTGCCAGCAGTAGAGGGGGACCCGGGGAGCTGTTTTTT CASSRGGPGELFF
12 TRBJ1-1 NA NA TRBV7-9 TGTGCCAGCAGTCAAACAGGGCTGTCAGCTTTCTTT CASSQTGLSAFF
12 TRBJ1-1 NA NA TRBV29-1 TGCAGCGTTGAACGATGGGGCGAGGAAGCTTTCTTT CSVERWGEEAFF
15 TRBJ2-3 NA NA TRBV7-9 TGTGCCAGCAGCCCTCTAGACCATGGCACAGATACGCAGTATTTT CASSPLDHGTDTQYF
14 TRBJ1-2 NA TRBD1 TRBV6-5 TGTGCCAGCACCCACTGGGACAGGGTCTATGGCTACACCTTC CASTHWDRVYGYTF
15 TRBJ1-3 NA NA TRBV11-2 TGTGCCAGCAGCTTAAGGACAGTCTCTGGAAACACCATATATTTT CASSLRTVSGNTIYF
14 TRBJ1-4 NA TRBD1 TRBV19 TGTGCCAGTACTTCGACAGGGGGGATTGAAAAACTGTTTTTT CASTSTGGIEKLFF
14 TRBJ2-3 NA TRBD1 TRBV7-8 TGTGCCAGCAGCTCGGGACAGTATGAAGATACGCAGTATTTT CASSSGQYEDTQYF